These 2 T cell receptor beta chains came from one sample sequenced in a study of blood T cell repertoires in COVID-19 (dated by TCRdb to the early 2020s). Library creation used the immunoSEQ multiplex PCR assay. Held by TCRdb, this immuneACCESS table contains in-frame sequences only and omits some clones. Under half of the omission traces to an unresolved V gene where checked; the cause of the rest is unknown. For this sample the table gives over 85,000 clones, of which around 86% were detected only once. The ten biggest clones cover approximately 3.9% of the sample. Source material: peripheral blood. The receptor set was obtained from a man between 60 and 75 years old with acute or convalescent COVID-19.

This chain connects TRBV5-1 to TRBJ1-1, with TRBD1 identical over 9 bases. V was pared by 2 bases and J by 4 bases, with 6 bases of the junction left unmatched. CDR1 and CDR2 (germline): SGHRS, YFSETQ. The CDR3 length is 15 residues. The CDR3 is CASSLQTGGGTEAFF. The CDR3 coding sequence is TGCGCCAGCAGCTTACAGACAGGGGGAGGCACTGAAGCTTTCTTT.

This sequence joins TRBV5-1 and TRBJ2-1; 12 nucleotides match TRBD2. CDR1 and CDR2 from the germline V gene are SGHRS and YFSETQ. This CDR3 contains 18 residues. V lost 2 bases to trimming and J lost 2 bases; unmatched junction nucleotides: 8. The CDR3 DNA is TGCGCCAGCAGCTTAGGGACTAGCGGGTCTGGGGCCTACAATGAGCAGTTCTTC. It codes for CASSLGTSGSGAYNEQFF.